This T cell receptor (beta chain) appears in the sequencing data of a study of blood T cell repertoires in COVID-19. The wider study: Samples of COVID-19 (acute and convalescent) were obtained from the United States, Italy and Spain. T cells, B-cell-depleted T cells, or PBMCs supplied cDNA or gDNA.

Under the authors' procedure: How many nucleated cells were present was estimated from reference gene primer amplification. The assay was immunoSEQ multiplex PCR, and TCRdb's table has in-frame clones only and misses some. V, J and clone size reflect that table, while D and trimming were determined from the DNA. The table records about 100,000 clones, roughly 84% of them present only once. V was shortened by 3 bases and J by 3 bases, with 11 bases between the two germline ends. In germline, CDR1 is KGHSH, CDR2 LQKENI. The CDR3 has 14 residues. This clonotype was sampled from a man between 60 and 75 years old with acute or convalescent COVID-19. Input material: peripheral blood. The chain couples TRBV18 to TRBJ1-1; no firm D call. The CDR3 nucleotides are TGTGCCAGCTCACCGGAGGGCCTGCACACTGAAGCTTTCTTT. This sequence encodes CASSPEGLHTEAFF.